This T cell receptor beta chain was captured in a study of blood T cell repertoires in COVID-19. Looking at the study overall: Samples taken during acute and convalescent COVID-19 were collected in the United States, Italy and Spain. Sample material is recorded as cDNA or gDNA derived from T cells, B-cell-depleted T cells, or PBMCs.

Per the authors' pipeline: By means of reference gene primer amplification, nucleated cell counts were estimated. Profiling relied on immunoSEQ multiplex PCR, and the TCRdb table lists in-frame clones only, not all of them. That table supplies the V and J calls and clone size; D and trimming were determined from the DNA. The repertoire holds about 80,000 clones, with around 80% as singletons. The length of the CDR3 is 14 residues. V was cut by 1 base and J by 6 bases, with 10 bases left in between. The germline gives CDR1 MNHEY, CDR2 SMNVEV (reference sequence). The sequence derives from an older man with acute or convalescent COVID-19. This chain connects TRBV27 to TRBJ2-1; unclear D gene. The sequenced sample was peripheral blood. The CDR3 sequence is CASSLFDKANEQFF. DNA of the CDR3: TGTGCCAGCAGTTTATTCGACAAGGCCAATGAGCAGTTCTTC.